The clone carrying this T cell receptor (beta chain) turned up a few times. This sample is drawn from a study of early stage breast cancer tumors. This CDR3 has 16 residues. This table comes from immunoSEQ multiplex PCR, and its TCRdb copy is limited to in-frame clones, with some not included. The sample holds about 11,000 clones, around 72% seen once. This receptor was obtained from a person aged 40-50 years with breast cancer. Sequenced: breast tumor tissue. This chain joins TRBV12-2 and TRBJ1-5; TRBD1, the table's D call, lacks a check against the DNA. TRBV12-2 corresponds to a pseudogene. CDR3 DNA: TGTGCAAGTCGCTTAGCTTGGGCAGGGGAAAATCAGCCCCAGCATTTT. This sequence encodes CASRLAWAGENQPQHF.